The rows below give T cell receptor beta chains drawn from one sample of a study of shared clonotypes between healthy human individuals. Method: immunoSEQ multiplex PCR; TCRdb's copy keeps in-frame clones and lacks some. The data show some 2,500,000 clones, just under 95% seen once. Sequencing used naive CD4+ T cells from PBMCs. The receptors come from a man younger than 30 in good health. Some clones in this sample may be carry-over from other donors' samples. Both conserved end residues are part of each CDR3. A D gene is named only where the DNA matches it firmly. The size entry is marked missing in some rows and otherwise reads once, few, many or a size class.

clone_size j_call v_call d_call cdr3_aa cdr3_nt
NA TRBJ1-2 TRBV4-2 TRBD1 CASSQEDRGKDYGYTF TGTGCCAGCAGCCAAGAGGACAGGGGGAAAGACTATGGCTACACCTTC
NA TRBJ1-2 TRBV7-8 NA CASSRFGWEDGYTF TGTGCCAGCAGCAGATTCGGGTGGGAGGATGGCTACACCTTC
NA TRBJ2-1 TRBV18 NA CASSPVAQPYNEQFF TGTGCCAGCTCCCCCGTGGCGCAACCATACAATGAGCAGTTCTTC
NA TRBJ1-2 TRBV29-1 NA CSVVTPVGDGYTF TGCAGCGTTGTTACCCCGGTAGGTGATGGCTACACCTTC
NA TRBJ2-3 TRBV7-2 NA CASSLLGGGGTDTQYF TGTGCCAGCAGCTTATTAGGGGGAGGAGGTACAGATACGCAGTATTTT
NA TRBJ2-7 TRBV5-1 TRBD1 CASSVDPTGFGYEQYF TGCGCCAGCAGCGTGGATCCGACAGGGTTTGGATACGAGCAGTACTTC
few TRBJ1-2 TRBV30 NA CAWSVVHQLGYTF TGTGCCTGGAGTGTAGTACATCAACTTGGCTACACCTTC
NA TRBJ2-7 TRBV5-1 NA CASSLDGTSAYEQYF TGCGCCAGCAGCTTGGATGGGACCTCCGCCTACGAGCAGTACTTC
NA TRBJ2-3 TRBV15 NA CATSRGQDDRYF TGTGCCACCAGCAGAGGTCAGGACGACAGGTATTTT
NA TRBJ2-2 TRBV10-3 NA CAISESAGTTGELFF TGTGCCATCAGTGAATCGGCGGGGACCACCGGGGAGCTGTTTTTT
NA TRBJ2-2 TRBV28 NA CASMGTGRELFF TGTGCCAGCATGGGGACGGGCCGGGAGCTGTTTTTT
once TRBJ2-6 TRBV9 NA CASSVVRAGANVLTF TGTGCCAGCAGCGTAGTGAGGGCTGGGGCCAACGTCCTGACTTTC
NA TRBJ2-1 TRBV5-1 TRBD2 CASSLGTSGRINEQFF TGCGCCAGCAGCCTCGGGACTAGCGGGAGAATCAATGAGCAGTTCTTC
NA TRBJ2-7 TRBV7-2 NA CASSLAGDLAHEQYF TGTGCCAGCAGCTTAGCGGGCGACCTGGCCCACGAGCAGTACTTC
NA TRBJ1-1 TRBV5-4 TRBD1 CAVQGAAAEAFF TGTGCCGTCCAGGGGGCCGCGGCTGAAGCTTTCTTT
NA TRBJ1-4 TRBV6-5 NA CASSYSRNPVGKLFF TGTGCCAGCAGTTACTCCCGAAATCCGGTCGGAAAACTGTTTTTT
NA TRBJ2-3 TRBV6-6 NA CAGRDLYTDTQYF TGTGCCGGCCGGGACTTATACACAGATACGCAGTATTTT
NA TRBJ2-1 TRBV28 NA CASSLGDEQFF TGTGCCAGCAGTTTAGGTGATGAGCAGTTCTTC
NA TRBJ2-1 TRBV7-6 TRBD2 CASSSLAGVDEQFF TGTGCCAGCAGCTCCCTAGCGGGAGTTGATGAGCAGTTCTTC
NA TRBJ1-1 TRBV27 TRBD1 CASRHRGRGTEAFF TGTGCCAGCAGACACAGGGGGCGGGGGACTGAAGCTTTCTTT
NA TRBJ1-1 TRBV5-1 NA CASNGLLGVTEAFF TGCGCCAGCAACGGACTTCTAGGAGTCACTGAAGCTTTCTTT
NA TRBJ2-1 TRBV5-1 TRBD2 CASSFIPGKAGGNEQFF TGCGCCAGCAGCTTTATTCCCGGGAAGGCGGGAGGCAATGAGCAGTTCTTC
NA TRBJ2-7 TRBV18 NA CASSPGLAGEQYF TGTGCCAGCTCACCGGGTCTAGCCGGCGAGCAGTACTTC
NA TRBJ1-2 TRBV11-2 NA CASSLESYGYTF TGTGCCAGCAGCTTGGAAAGTTATGGCTACACCTTC
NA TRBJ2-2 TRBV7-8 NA CASSYGGGELFF TGTGCCAGCAGCTACGGGGGAGGGGAGCTGTTTTTT
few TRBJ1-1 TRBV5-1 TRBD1 CASSNAGGGTEAFF TGCGCCAGCAGCAACGCAGGGGGCGGAACTGAAGCTTTCTTT
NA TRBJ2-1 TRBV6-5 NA CASSPSSYNEQFF TGTGCCAGCAGTCCGAGCTCCTACAATGAGCAGTTCTTC
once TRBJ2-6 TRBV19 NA CARSAGANVLTF TGTGCCAGATCCGCCGGGGCCAACGTCCTGACTTTC
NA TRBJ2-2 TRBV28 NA CATGGHTNTGELFF TGTGCCACCGGGGGACATACGAACACCGGGGAGCTGTTTTTT
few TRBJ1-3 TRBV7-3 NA CASSFTGATGNTIYF TGTGCCAGCAGCTTCACGGGGGCGACTGGAAACACCATATATTTT
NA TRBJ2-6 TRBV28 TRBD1 CASSAGGSGANVLTF TGTGCCAGCAGTGCAGGGGGCTCTGGGGCCAACGTCCTGACTTTC